A single sample gave rise to the 4 T cell receptor beta chains below, sequenced in a study of blood T cell repertoires in COVID-19 (TCRdb year 2020). The method was the immunoSEQ multiplex PCR assay. What TCRdb holds here is the immuneACCESS table cut down to in-frame rearrangements. Part of the clones is not present; checked against another copy, under half of the missing clones reflect an unresolved V gene, and the others are unexplained. The sample table contains roughly 170,000 clones; only one count was recorded for 79% of them. The biggest ten clones account for 8.1% of the sample. Sequenced material: peripheral blood. The receptor set was obtained from a woman aged 55-70 years with COVID-19, enrolled during active disease.

The chain uses TRBV7-2 and TRBJ2-7, with 7 bases identical to TRBD1. Unmatched junction bases numbered 9, after V lost 8 bases and J lost 2 bases. This CDR3 region has 14 residues. The germline CDR1 and CDR2 sequences are SGHTA and FQGNSA. CDR3: CASRFRQGAYEQYF. Here the CDR3 DNA reads TGTGCCAGCCGATTTCGACAGGGCGCCTACGAGCAGTACTTC.

The chain carries TRBV6-5 and TRBJ2-3; a possible D gene is TRBD1 (6 bases). This CDR3 spans 16 amino acids. Trimming took 0 bases from V and 0 from J, leaving 10 bases between them. Germline CDR1 reads MNHEY; CDR2 reads SVGAGI. DNA of the CDR3: TGTGCCAGCAGTTACTCGAGCAGGGGCAGCACAGATACGCAGTATTTT. Translated: CASSYSSRGSTDTQYF.

The gene calls are TRBV19 and TRBJ2-7; 8 bases are shared with TRBD1. CDR3 length: 15 amino acids. V trimming: 4 bases; J trimming: 4 bases; junction bases outside the gene matches: 9. CDR1 LNHDA and CDR2 SQIVND come from the germline V gene (reference sequence). In DNA, the CDR3 is TGTGCCAGTAGTACAGCCGGGACAGGAGCGTACGAGCAGTACTTC. It translates to CASSTAGTGAYEQYF.

The J gene is TRBJ2-2, the V gene TRBV4-1; 11 bases agree with TRBD2. The CDR3 consists of 18 residues. Germline CDR1 and CDR2: MGHRA and YSYEKL. Trimming removed 4 bases from V and 1 base from J; junction bases left unmatched: 8. CDR3 bases: TGCGCCAGCAGCCGCCAGGGACTAGCGGAGGGGAACACCGGGGAGCTGTTTTTT. This codes for CASSRQGLAEGNTGELFF.